These 5 T cell receptor beta chains share one sample of origin, sequenced in a study of cytomegalovirus exposure and HLA in healthy donors. Sequenced by immunoSEQ multiplex PCR; TCRdb stores in-frame clones only, minus some. This sample yields roughly 180,000 clones, of which 86% are seen a single time; 7.2% belongs to the top ten. The source material was PBMCs. The receptors originated from a young man in good health and CMV-seropositive.

This clone showed up just a few times. The chain joins TRBV27 to TRBJ1-6; D is unresolved. The CDR3 sequence is 12 residues long. V gave up 9 bases and J gave up 10 bases, with 13 bases separating them. From germline, CDR1 is MNHEY and CDR2 SMNVEV (reference sequence). The DNA for the CDR3 is TGTGCCAGTAGTACTGGAAGGTCACCCCTCCACTTT. The encoded protein is CASSTGRSPLHF.

The J gene is TRBJ2-1, the V gene TRBV11-1; D not resolved. Between the trimmed V and J ends, which lost 1 base and 7 bases, there was a span of 8 bases. Germline V CDR1 and CDR2: SGHAT, FQDESV (reference sequence). This CDR3 is 13 amino acids long. DNA for the CDR3: TGTGCCAGCAGCTTAGGTCAGGCTAATGAGCAGTTCTTC. This codes for CASSLGQANEQFF.

CDR3 sequence reads: CATYTGTSQNTGELFF. In DNA, the CDR3 is TGCGCCACATATACCGGGACTAGCCAAAACACCGGGGAGCTGTTTTTT. V and J are TRBV5-1 and TRBJ2-2; 9 positions agree with TRBD2. After removal of 9 bases from V and 2 bases from J, the junction contained 11 bases not matched to a gene. The CDR3 runs to 16 residues. From germline, CDR1 is SGHRS and CDR2 YFSETQ.

This chain uses TRBV27 with TRBJ1-1; D unclear. The germline CDR1 and CDR2 sequences are MNHEY and SMNVEV (reference sequence). Deletions cut 3 bases from V and 8 bases from J, with 13 bases between. This CDR3 is 13 amino acids long. CDR3: CASSLVLGREAFF. The DNA for the CDR3 is TGTGCCAGCAGTTTGGTGCTGGGCAGGGAAGCTTTCTTT.

The rearrangement uses TRBV13 and TRBJ2-2, with D tentatively TRBD1 (6 bases). The V gene lost 5 bases and the J gene lost 1 base, with 14 bases spanning the gap. CDR3 length: 16 amino acids. Germline CDR1 is PRHDT and CDR2 is FYEKMQ (reference sequence). DNA for the CDR3: TGTGCCAGCAGCACTGGGGGCTGGGGGAACACCGGGGAGCTGTTTTTT. Translating gives CASSTGGWGNTGELFF.